Listed here are 20 T cell receptor beta chains from one sample, sequenced in a study of blood T cells in healthy people across ages. Alongside a J-beta primer mix, a sample-barcoded 5' primer served in a second PCR lasting roughly 6 to 11 cycles. TCRdb fed the 5' RACE reads into MiXCR, producing one record per CDR3 protein. The sample carries 780,000 or so distinct CDR3 sequences, about 56% recorded once. The sequencing sample was made of blood. The origin of the receptors is a man in his forties or fifties in good health.

The gene calls are TRBV12-5 and TRBJ2-3; D call uncertain. In germline, CDR1 is LGHNT, CDR2 FRNRAP. The length of the CDR3 is 14 residues. V dropped 2 bases and J dropped 6 bases, with 12 bases sitting between them. The CDR3 coding sequence is TGTGCTAGTGGTTTGCAGACGGCAGCGGATACGCAGTATTTT. It is translated as CASGLQTAADTQYF.

This clonotype was detected only a few times. The V call is TRBV6-1, the J call TRBJ1-4; D possibly corresponds to TRBD1 (6 bases). Germline V gene lookup returns CDR1 MNHNS and CDR2 SASEGT. There are 14 residues in the CDR3. V lost 7 bases to trimming and J lost 2 bases, with 11 bases between them. CDR3 in DNA: TGTGCCAGCACCAAGGGGGGGACTAATGAAAAACTGTTTTTT. Encoded protein: CASTKGGTNEKLFF.

This chain connects TRBV4-3 to TRBJ2-3, with TRBD1 matching over 7 bases. The V gene's germline CDR1 is LGHNA and CDR2 YSLEER. This CDR3 is built from 18 residues. V lost 0 bases, J lost 3 bases, and 12 bases stayed unmatched. CDR3 region: CASSQDLPGTARTDTQYF. In nucleotides, the CDR3 is TGCGCCAGCAGCCAAGATCTCCCAGGGACAGCAAGAACAGATACGCAGTATTTT.

A few counts support this clonotype. V is TRBV5-1 and J is TRBJ2-5, with TRBD1 as a possible D gene (6 bases). The J call may be incorrect, as the DNA end agrees better with TRBJ2-7. This CDR3 contains 14 residues. Germline-derived CDR1 and CDR2 are SGHRS and YFSETQ. This CDR3 is CASSTASTGNEQYF. Here the CDR3 DNA reads TGCGCCAGCAGCACTGCGTCGACAGGTAACGAGCAGTACTTC.

This clonotype showed up just a few times. The rearrangement uses TRBV12-3 or TRBV12-4 and TRBJ1-2; TRBD1 might be the D (6 bases). The CDR3 is 15 amino acids. Between the trimmed V and J ends, which lost 5 bases and 8 bases, there was a span of 21 bases. The CDR3, as DNA: TGTGCCAGCAGTCGCAGATTAGGGGGGGCTTTAGGCTACACCTTC. Translating gives CASSRRLGGALGYTF.

This clonotype was seen a single time. The rearrangement links TRBV18 to TRBJ1-1, with D unresolved. Germline CDR1 and CDR2: KGHSH and LQKENI. Trimming took off 2 bases at V and 2 bases at J, with 12 bases between the two ends. CDR3 length: 15 residues. The CDR3 nucleotides are TGTGCCAGCTCACCAATTTCGGGTCTTAACACTGAAGCTTTCTTT. This sequence encodes CASSPISGLNTEAFF.

The chain carries TRBV29-1 and TRBJ2-7; D is uncertain. This CDR3 is built from 11 residues. CDR1 is SQVTM and CDR2 is ANQGSEA in the germline V gene. V was cut by 4 bases and J by 7 bases, with 11 bases left in between. CDR3 sequence (DNA): TGCAGCGTTGTTGTGGTCTATGAGCAGTACTTC. This encodes CSVVVVYEQYF.

The chain recombines TRBV25-1 with TRBJ2-5; the D is unclear. V was cut by 3 bases and J by 0 bases, with 14 bases left in between. The CDR3 totals 16 residues. Germline CDR1 and CDR2: MGHDK and SYGVNS. CDR3: CASSDLMLHNQETQYF. The DNA for the CDR3 is TGTGCCAGCAGTGATCTCATGCTACATAACCAAGAGACCCAGTACTTC.

This sequence joins TRBV23-1 and TRBJ2-7; unclear D gene. TRBV23-1 is an ORF for which the function is uncertain. The V gene lost 4 bases and the J gene lost 1 base, with 23 bases spanning the gap. CDR3 length equals 18 residues. The CDR3 is CASSPFARSRRTSYEQYF. CDR3 sequence (DNA): TGCGCCAGCAGTCCGTTTGCTAGATCTAGACGAACTTCCTACGAGCAGTACTTC.

A few counts support this clonotype. The V and J genes are TRBV18 and TRBJ1-2, with 7 bases aligning to TRBD1. Germline V lookup: CDR1 KGHSH, CDR2 LQKENI. The J segment lost 2 bases and the V segment lost 8 bases, leaving 8 bases of the junction unmatched. The CDR3 extends over 14 amino acids. The CDR3 DNA reads as TGTGCCAGCAGCCCGGGACAGAACAACTATGGCTACACCTTC. Residues: CASSPGQNNYGYTF.

The chain combines TRBV7-3 with TRBJ2-5; no clear D gene. Per germline, CDR1 SGHTA and CDR2 FQGTGA. Between the trimmed V and J ends, which lost 3 bases and 0 bases, there was a span of 11 bases. The CDR3 is 15 amino acids. CDR3 region: CASSFGEGYQETQYF. DNA of the CDR3: TGTGCCAGCAGCTTCGGCGAAGGGTACCAAGAGACCCAGTACTTC.

The sample holds one count of this clonotype. The chain joins TRBV12-5 to TRBJ2-1; no clear D gene. The V end was cut by 4 bases, the J end by 0 bases, with 19 bases between. Germline lookup yields CDR1 LGHNT and CDR2 FRNRAP. The CDR3 is 18 residues long. The CDR3 bases are TGTGCTAGTGGTTCGCAAAATCTCCTCTCTTCCTCCTACAATGAGCAGTTCTTC. This translates into CASGSQNLLSSSYNEQFF.

This clonotype came up a few times. The V gene is TRBV12-3 or TRBV12-4, the J gene TRBJ2-7; the match to TRBD2 covers 13 bases. Germline trimming cut 6 bases from V and 2 bases from J; bases unmatched to any gene: 4. This CDR3 comprises 15 residues. CDR3 sequence (DNA): TGTGCCAGCAGGCCGGGACTAGCGGGGACCTACGAGCAGTACTTC. This gives the protein CASRPGLAGTYEQYF.

The chain couples TRBV5-4 to TRBJ2-1; possibly TRBD2 for D (6 bases). V lost 2 bases and J 6 bases, leaving 18 bases between the germline ends. Germline V CDR1 and CDR2: SGHNT, YYREEE (reference sequence). The CDR3 sequence is 16 residues long. CDR3 amino acids: CASSFGGLDRSNEQFF. CDR3 sequence (DNA): TGTGCCAGCAGCTTTGGGGGGTTAGACCGATCCAATGAGCAGTTCTTC.

V gene TRBV6-6 combines with J gene TRBJ2-1; 12 bases match TRBD2. There are 13 residues in the CDR3. The junction had 6 bases not matched to a gene; V was cut back by 11 bases and J by 7 bases. CDR1 and CDR2 from the germline V gene are MNHNY and SVGAGI (reference sequence). CDR3 bases: TGTGCCGGACTAGCGGGATTTAGAAATGAGCAGTTCTTC. Residues: CAGLAGFRNEQFF.

V is TRBV6-6 and J is TRBJ1-1, with D possibly matching TRBD1 (6 bases). Deletions cut 5 bases from V and 0 bases from J, with 10 bases between. The CDR3 is 14 amino acids. Germline CDR1 is MNHNY and CDR2 is SVGAGI (reference sequence). CDR3 in amino acids: CASSPDRMNTEAFF. For the CDR3, the DNA is TGTGCCAGCAGTCCGGACAGAATGAACACTGAAGCTTTCTTT.

This chain connects TRBV5-1 to TRBJ2-7; D might be TRBD1 or TRBD2, each matching 6 bases. The germline gives CDR1 SGHRS, CDR2 YFSETQ. V shed 6 bases and J shed 5 bases, with 18 bases lying between them. The CDR3 has 14 amino acids. This CDR3 reads CASTPRGGTDEQYF. In nucleotides, the CDR3 is TGCGCCAGCACCCCCAGGGGAGGAACGGACGAGCAGTACTTC.

The chain carries TRBV18 and TRBJ2-7; D may be TRBD1 or TRBD2 (5 bases each). Germline-derived CDR1 and CDR2 are KGHSH and LQKENI. This CDR3 contains 15 residues. V was clipped by 6 bases and J by 1 base, with 16 bases between them. CDR3 nucleotides: TGTGCCAGCTCGATAGTTCGGGACCCATCCTACGAGCAGTACTTC. It codes for CASSIVRDPSYEQYF.

V gene TRBV20-1 combines with J gene TRBJ1-5, with TRBD1 identical over 8 bases. Trimming cost V 4 bases and J 1 base; bases outside gene matches: 3. Germline-derived CDR1 and CDR2 are DFQATT and SNEGSKA (reference sequence). The CDR3 consists of 14 residues. CDR3 in DNA: TGCAGTGCTACGAGGACAGGGAGCAATCAGCCCCAGCATTTT. Translation gives CSATRTGSNQPQHF.

The chain joins TRBV7-2 to TRBJ2-5; D is perhaps TRBD1 (5 bases). The J call may be wrong; the DNA end is better matched by TRBJ2-7. Germline V gene lookup returns CDR1 SGHTA and CDR2 FQGNSA. This CDR3 region has 12 residues. CDR3 region: CASSLTACEQYF. DNA of the CDR3: TGTGCCAGCAGCTTGACAGCCTGCGAGCAGTACTTC.